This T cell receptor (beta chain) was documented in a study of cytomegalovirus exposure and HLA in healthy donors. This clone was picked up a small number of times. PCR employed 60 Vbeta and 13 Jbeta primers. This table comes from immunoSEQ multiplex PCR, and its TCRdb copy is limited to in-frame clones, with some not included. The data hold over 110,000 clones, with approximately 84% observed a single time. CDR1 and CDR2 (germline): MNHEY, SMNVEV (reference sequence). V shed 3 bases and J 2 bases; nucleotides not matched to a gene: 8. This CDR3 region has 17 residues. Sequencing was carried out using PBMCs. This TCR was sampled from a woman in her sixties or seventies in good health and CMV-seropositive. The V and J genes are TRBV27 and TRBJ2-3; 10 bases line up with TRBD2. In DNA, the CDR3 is TGTGCCAGCAGTTTTGGGCTAGCGGGAGAATTCACAGATACGCAGTATTTT. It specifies CASSFGLAGEFTDTQYF.